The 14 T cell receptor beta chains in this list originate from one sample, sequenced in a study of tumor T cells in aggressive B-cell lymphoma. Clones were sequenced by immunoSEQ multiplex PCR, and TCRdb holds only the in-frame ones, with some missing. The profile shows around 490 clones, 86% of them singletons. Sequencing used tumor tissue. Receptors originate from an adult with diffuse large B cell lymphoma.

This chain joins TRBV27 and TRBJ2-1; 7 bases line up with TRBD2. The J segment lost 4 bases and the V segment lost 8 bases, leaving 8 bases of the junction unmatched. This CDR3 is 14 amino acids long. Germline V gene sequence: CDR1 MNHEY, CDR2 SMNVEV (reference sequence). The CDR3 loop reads CASGRGSGYNEQFF. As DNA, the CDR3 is TGTGCCAGCGGTCGCGGGAGTGGATACAATGAGCAGTTCTTC.

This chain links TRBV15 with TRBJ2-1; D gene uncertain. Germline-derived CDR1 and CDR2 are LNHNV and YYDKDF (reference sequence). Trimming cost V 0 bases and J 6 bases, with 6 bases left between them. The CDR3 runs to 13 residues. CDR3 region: CATSRDLGNEQFF. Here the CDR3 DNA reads TGTGCCACCAGCAGAGATCTCGGCAATGAGCAGTTCTTC.

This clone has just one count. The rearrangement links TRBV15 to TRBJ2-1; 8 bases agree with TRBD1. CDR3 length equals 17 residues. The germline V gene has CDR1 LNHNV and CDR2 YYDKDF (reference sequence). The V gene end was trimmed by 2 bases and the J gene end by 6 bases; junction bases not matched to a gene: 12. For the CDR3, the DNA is TGTGCCACCAGCAGACGTTCCGGGACAGGTGCCCTCAATGAGCAGTTCTTC. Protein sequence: CATSRRSGTGALNEQFF.

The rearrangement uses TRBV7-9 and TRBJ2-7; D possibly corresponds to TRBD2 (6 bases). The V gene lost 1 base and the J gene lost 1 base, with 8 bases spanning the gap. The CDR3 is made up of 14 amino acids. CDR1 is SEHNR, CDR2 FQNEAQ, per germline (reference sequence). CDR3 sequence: CASSLGAGSYEQYF. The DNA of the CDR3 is TGTGCCAGCAGCTTAGGGGCGGGATCCTACGAGCAGTACTTC.

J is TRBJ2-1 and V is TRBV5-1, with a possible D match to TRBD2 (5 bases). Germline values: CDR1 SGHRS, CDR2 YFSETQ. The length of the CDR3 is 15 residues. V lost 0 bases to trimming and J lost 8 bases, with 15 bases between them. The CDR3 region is CASSLDGGSVYEQFF. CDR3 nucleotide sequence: TGCGCCAGCAGCTTGGACGGTGGGAGTGTCTATGAGCAGTTCTTC.

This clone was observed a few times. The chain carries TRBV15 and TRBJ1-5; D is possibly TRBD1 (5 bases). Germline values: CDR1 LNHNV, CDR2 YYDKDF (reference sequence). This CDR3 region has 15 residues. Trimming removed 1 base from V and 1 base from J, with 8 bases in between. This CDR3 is CATSRAGGSNQPQHF. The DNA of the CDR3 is TGTGCCACCAGCAGAGCCGGGGGGAGCAATCAGCCCCAGCATTTT.

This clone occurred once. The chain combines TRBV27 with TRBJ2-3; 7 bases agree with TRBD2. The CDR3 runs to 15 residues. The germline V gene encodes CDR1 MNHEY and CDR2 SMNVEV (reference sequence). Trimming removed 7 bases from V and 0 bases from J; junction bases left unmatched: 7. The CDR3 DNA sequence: TGTGCCAGCACGGGAGGCGGGAGAAGCACAGATACGCAGTATTTT. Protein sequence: CASTGGGRSTDTQYF.

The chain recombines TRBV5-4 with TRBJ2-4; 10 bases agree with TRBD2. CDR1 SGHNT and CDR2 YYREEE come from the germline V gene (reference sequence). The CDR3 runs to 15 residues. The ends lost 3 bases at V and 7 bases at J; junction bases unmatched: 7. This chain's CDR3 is CASSWGLARENIQYF. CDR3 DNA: TGTGCCAGCAGCTGGGGACTAGCGAGAGAGAACATTCAGTACTTC.

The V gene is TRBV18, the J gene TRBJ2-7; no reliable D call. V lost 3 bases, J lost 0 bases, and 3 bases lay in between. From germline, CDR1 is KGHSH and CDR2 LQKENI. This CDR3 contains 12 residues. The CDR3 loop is CASSPSSYEQYF. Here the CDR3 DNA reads TGTGCCAGCTCACCGAGCTCCTACGAGCAGTACTTC.

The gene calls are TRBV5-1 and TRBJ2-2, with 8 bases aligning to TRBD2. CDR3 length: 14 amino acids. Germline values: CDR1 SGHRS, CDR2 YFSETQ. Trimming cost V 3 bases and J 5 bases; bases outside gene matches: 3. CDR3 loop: CASSSGGDTGELFF. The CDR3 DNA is TGCGCCAGCAGCTCGGGAGGGGATACCGGGGAGCTGTTTTTT.

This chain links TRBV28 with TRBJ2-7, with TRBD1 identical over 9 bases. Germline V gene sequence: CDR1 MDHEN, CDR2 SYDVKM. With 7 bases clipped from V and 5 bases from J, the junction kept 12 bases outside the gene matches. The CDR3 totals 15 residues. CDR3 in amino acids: CASTRTGTGSDEQYF. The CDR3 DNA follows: TGTGCCAGCACCCGAACCGGGACAGGGTCCGACGAGCAGTACTTC.

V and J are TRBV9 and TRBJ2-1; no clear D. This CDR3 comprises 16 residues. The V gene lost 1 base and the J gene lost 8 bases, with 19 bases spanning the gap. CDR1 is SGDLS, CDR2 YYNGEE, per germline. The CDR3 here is CASSVRSASYIDEQFF. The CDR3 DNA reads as TGTGCCAGCAGCGTAAGATCGGCTAGTTATATCGATGAGCAGTTCTTC.

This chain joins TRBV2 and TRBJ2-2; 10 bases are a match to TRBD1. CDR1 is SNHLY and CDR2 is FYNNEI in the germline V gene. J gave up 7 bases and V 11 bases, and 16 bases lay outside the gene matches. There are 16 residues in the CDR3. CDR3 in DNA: TGTGCCGGATCGTGGGGACAGGGGATAACAAACGGGGAGCTGTTTTTT. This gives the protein CAGSWGQGITNGELFF.

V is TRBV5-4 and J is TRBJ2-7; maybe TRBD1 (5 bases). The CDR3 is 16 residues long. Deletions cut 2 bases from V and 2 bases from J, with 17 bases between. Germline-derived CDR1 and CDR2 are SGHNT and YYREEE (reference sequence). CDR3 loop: CASSFGSIGQTYEQYF. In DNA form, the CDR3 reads TGTGCCAGCAGCTTCGGCAGTATAGGACAAACCTACGAGCAGTACTTC.